These 32 T cell receptor beta chains came from one sample sequenced in a study of cytomegalovirus exposure and HLA in healthy donors. PCR amplification relied on 60 Vbeta primers (plus 13 Jbeta primers). TCRdb keeps only in-frame clones here, not all; method: immunoSEQ multiplex PCR. The sample includes about 140,000 clones, over 80% of them seen just once. Sequenced sample: PBMCs. The receptors shown here come from a female donor in good health and CMV-seronegative.

This chain connects TRBV9 to TRBJ2-1; a possible D gene is TRBD1 (7 bases). The CDR3 is 17 residues long. CDR1 SGDLS and CDR2 YYNGEE come from the germline V gene. V lost 0 bases and J 2 bases, leaving 15 bases between the germline ends. The CDR3: CASSVEGGTATYNEQFF. For the CDR3, the DNA is TGTGCCAGCAGCGTAGAAGGGGGGACAGCGACCTACAATGAGCAGTTCTTC.

The chain uses TRBV7-6 and TRBJ2-1, with 11 bases fitting TRBD2. The germline gives CDR1 SGHVS, CDR2 FNYEAQ. The CDR3 spans 16 residues. V was clipped by 5 bases and J by 5 bases; unmatched bases: 8. This CDR3 is CASSPPLAGVNNEQFF. CDR3 in DNA: TGTGCCAGCAGCCCCCCACTAGCGGGAGTAAACAATGAGCAGTTCTTC.

V gene TRBV2 combines with J gene TRBJ2-5, with 12 bases identical to TRBD2. Germline assignment: CDR1 SNHLY and CDR2 FYNNEI. The CDR3 length is 16 residues. V was pared by 2 bases and J by 5 bases, with 6 bases of the junction left unmatched. The CDR3 protein is CASSELAGGPWETQYF. The CDR3 DNA sequence: TGTGCCAGCAGTGAACTAGCGGGAGGGCCTTGGGAGACCCAGTACTTC. Together with reference TRBV2 and TRBJ2-5, the CDR3 gives the full variable domain: EPEVTQTPSHQVTQMGQEVILRCVPISNHLYFYWYRQILGQKVEFLVSFYNNEISEKSEIFDDQFSVERPDGSNFTLKIRSTKLEDSAMYFCASSELAGGPWETQYFGPGTRLLVL.

V is TRBV18 and J is TRBJ1-1, with D possibly TRBD1 on 6 matching bases. The V and J ends lost 3 bases and 7 bases respectively, with 9 bases between them. The germline V gene encodes CDR1 KGHSH and CDR2 LQKENI. The length of the CDR3 is 12 residues. CDR3 amino acids: CASSPGTFEAFF. CDR3 sequence (DNA): TGTGCCAGCTCACCGGGGACATTTGAAGCTTTCTTT.

The chain links TRBV7-9 to TRBJ2-5; 9 bases agree with TRBD2. The CDR3 has 15 amino acids. V was clipped by 2 bases and J by 4 bases; unmatched bases: 5. Germline V gene lookup returns CDR1 SEHNR and CDR2 FQNEAQ (reference sequence). The CDR3, as DNA: TGTGCCAGCAGCTTACTAGCGGGATGGTTAGAGACCCAGTACTTC. It codes for CASSLLAGWLETQYF.

V usage is TRBV28 and J usage is TRBJ1-4; D unclear. Trimming took off 7 bases at V and 8 bases at J, with 23 bases between the two ends. This CDR3 comprises 16 residues. The germline gives CDR1 MDHEN, CDR2 SYDVKM. The CDR3 reads CASTPSGWERLEKLFF. The CDR3 DNA reads as TGTGCCAGCACCCCTTCGGGGTGGGAACGGCTCGAAAAACTGTTTTTT.

This chain joins TRBV5-1 and TRBJ2-5; TRBD2 matches 12 bases. There are 19 residues in the CDR3. The germline gives CDR1 SGHRS, CDR2 YFSETQ. V shed 0 bases, J shed 1 base, and the junction held 10 bases outside the gene matches. The CDR3 coding sequence is TGCGCCAGCAGCTTGGGACTAGCGGGAGCTCGTGGGTTCCAAGAGACCCAGTACTTC. Translation: CASSLGLAGARGFQETQYF. Complete variable domain (other parts from reference TRBV5-1 and TRBJ2-5): KAGVTQTPRYLIKTRGQQVTLSCSPISGHRSVSWYQQTPGQGLQFLFEYFSETQRNKGNFPGRFSGRQFSNSRSEMNVSTLELGDSALYLCASSLGLAGARGFQETQYFGPGTRLLVL.

This sequence joins TRBV28 and TRBJ2-7; 7 bases are shared with TRBD1. Germline V gene lookup returns CDR1 MDHEN and CDR2 SYDVKM. The V and J ends lost 3 bases and 2 bases, in that order; junction bases with no gene match: 7. The CDR3 covers 15 residues. The CDR3 loop reads CASSLVGTATYEQYF. In DNA form, the CDR3 reads TGTGCCAGCAGTTTGGTAGGGACAGCAACCTACGAGCAGTACTTC.

The V call is TRBV9, the J call TRBJ1-2; D perhaps matches TRBD1 (6 bases). V lost 3 bases to trimming and J lost 6 bases, with 21 bases between them. This CDR3 region has 16 residues. Germline V gene sequence: CDR1 SGDLS, CDR2 YYNGEE. The DNA of the CDR3 is TGTGCCAGCAGCGGGGGATTTGGTGGGGGCGACCATGGCTACACCTTC. Protein sequence: CASSGGFGGGDHGYTF.

The rearrangement uses TRBV7-6 and TRBJ2-3; D is possibly TRBD2 (5 bases). Germline CDR1 reads SGHVS; CDR2 reads FNYEAQ. V was shortened by 4 bases and J by 5 bases, with 16 bases between the two germline ends. The CDR3 is 15 residues long. The CDR3: CASSSTGLLGDTQYF. The CDR3 bases are TGTGCCAGCAGCTCCACTGGACTTCTCGGAGATACGCAGTATTTT.

The rearrangement uses TRBV15 and TRBJ1-3; maybe TRBD1 (6 bases). This CDR3 contains 16 residues. Trimming removed 0 bases at V and 0 bases at J, with 9 bases between. The germline V gene encodes CDR1 LNHNV and CDR2 YYDKDF (reference sequence). DNA for the CDR3: TGTGCCACCAGCAGAGATCAGGACAGCTCTGGAAACACCATATATTTT. It translates to CATSRDQDSSGNTIYF. The whole variable domain, remainder taken from reference TRBV15 and TRBJ1-3, is DAMVIQNPRYQVTQFGKPVTLSCSQTLNHNVMYWYQQKSSQAPKLLFHYYDKDFNNEADTPDNFQSRRPNTSFCFLDIRSPGLGDTAMYLCATSRDQDSSGNTIYFGEGSWLTVV.

The chain links TRBV11-1 to TRBJ2-2; D not resolved. Per germline, CDR1 SGHAT and CDR2 FQDESV (reference sequence). Trimming took 5 bases from V and 1 from J, leaving 8 bases between them. CDR3 length: 14 amino acids. This chain's CDR3 is CASSPPKNTGELFF. CDR3 bases: TGTGCCAGCAGCCCCCCCAAGAACACCGGGGAGCTGTTTTTT.

The genes are TRBV2 and TRBJ1-1; TRBD1 is a possible D gene (5 bases). Trimming cost V 0 bases and J 0 bases, with 8 bases left between them. This CDR3 is built from 15 residues. Germline assignment: CDR1 SNHLY and CDR2 FYNNEI. CDR3 loop: CASSEAQGMNTEAFF. The CDR3 coding sequence is TGTGCCAGCAGTGAAGCGCAGGGTATGAACACTGAAGCTTTCTTT.

The chain joins TRBV5-1 to TRBJ2-1; 7 nucleotides agree with TRBD1. Germline CDR1 and CDR2: SGHRS and YFSETQ. The CDR3 extends over 15 amino acids. V lost 3 bases to trimming and J lost 0 bases; unmatched junction nucleotides: 3. The CDR3 sequence is CASSSTGDSYNEQFF. The CDR3 nucleotides read TGCGCCAGCAGCTCAACAGGGGACTCCTACAATGAGCAGTTCTTC.

The chain combines TRBV6-1 with TRBJ1-2; 9 bases are a match to TRBD1. Trimming removed 4 bases from V and 3 bases from J; junction bases left unmatched: 3. In germline, CDR1 is MNHNS, CDR2 SASEGT. The CDR3 is 14 amino acids. The CDR3 loop reads CASSGRDRDYGYTF. The DNA of the CDR3 is TGTGCCAGCAGTGGCCGGGACAGGGACTATGGCTACACCTTC.

The count of this clone is one. The rearrangement joins TRBV2 to TRBJ2-5; a possible D gene is TRBD2 (7 bases). V was clipped by 5 bases and J by 5 bases, with 15 bases between them. The germline V gene has CDR1 SNHLY and CDR2 FYNNEI. This CDR3 is built from 14 residues. The CDR3, as DNA: TGTGCCAGCAGTAGGGGGACTATCGCCGAGACCCAGTACTTC. It translates to CASSRGTIAETQYF.

The genes are TRBV4-2 and TRBJ2-7; 9 bases fit TRBD2. The CDR3 loop spans 16 amino acids. CDR1 is LGHNA, CDR2 YNFKEQ, per germline. Unmatched junction bases numbered 9, after V lost 0 bases and J lost 6 bases. CDR3 residues: CASSQEGRLAESEQYF. The DNA for the CDR3 is TGTGCCAGCAGCCAAGAAGGTCGACTAGCGGAAAGCGAGCAGTACTTC.

CDR3 protein: CASSVATGRSGNTIYF. CDR3 nucleotide sequence: TGTGCCAGCAGCGTAGCGACAGGGCGGTCTGGAAACACCATATATTTT. The chain links TRBV9 to TRBJ1-3; TRBD1 matches 7 bases. The trim removed 0 bases at V and 1 base at J, leaving 4 bases unmatched. This CDR3 comprises 16 residues. The germline gives CDR1 SGDLS, CDR2 YYNGEE.

The rearrangement links TRBV6-1 to TRBJ1-2; perhaps TRBD1 as D (6 bases). V lost 2 bases and J lost 0, with 13 bases in between. Germline V CDR1 and CDR2: MNHNS, SASEGT. The CDR3 runs 16 residues. CDR3 DNA sequence: TGTGCCAGCAGTGAAAATGGGAGGGACACTAACTATGGCTACACCTTC. Residues: CASSENGRDTNYGYTF.

The chain is built from TRBV29-1 and TRBJ1-2; 8 bases are shared with TRBD1. The ends lost 4 bases at V and 3 bases at J; junction bases unmatched: 1. The CDR3 consists of 12 residues. Germline V gene data show CDR1 as SQVTM and CDR2 as ANQGSEA. CDR3 protein: CSVGTGYYGYTF. In nucleotides, the CDR3 is TGCAGCGTTGGGACAGGGTACTATGGCTACACCTTC.

The genes are TRBV7-2 and TRBJ1-1, with D possibly being TRBD1 (5 bases). V shed 3 bases and J shed 0 bases, with 14 bases lying between them. This CDR3 is built from 16 residues. Germline V lookup: CDR1 SGHTA, CDR2 FQGNSA. In DNA form, the CDR3 reads TGTGCCAGCAGCTTTTCCGGCCGACAGTTGAACACTGAAGCTTTCTTT. Encoded protein: CASSFSGRQLNTEAFF.

This clone was found once. The V call is TRBV6-5, the J call TRBJ2-5, with a possible D match to TRBD1 (6 bases). The germline V gene has CDR1 MNHEY and CDR2 SVGAGI. The V and J ends lost 6 bases and 0 bases respectively, with 14 bases between them. The CDR3 length is 15 residues. The CDR3 loop is CASSQSPGDQETQYF. The CDR3 DNA is TGTGCCAGCAGCCAATCTCCAGGGGACCAAGAGACCCAGTACTTC.

The chain employs TRBV7-2 and TRBJ2-7; D not resolved. This CDR3 has 11 residues. The V gene's germline CDR1 is SGHTA and CDR2 FQGNSA. V was clipped by 5 bases and J by 2 bases, with 4 bases between them. This chain's CDR3 is CASSVAYEQYF. As DNA, the CDR3 is TGTGCCAGCAGCGTCGCCTACGAGCAGTACTTC.

The chain recombines TRBV19 with TRBJ2-7; 9 bases are shared with TRBD2. Germline-derived CDR1 and CDR2 are LNHDA and SQIVND (reference sequence). The CDR3 totals 14 residues. Trimming removed 4 bases from V and 6 bases from J; junction bases left unmatched: 7. In DNA form, the CDR3 reads TGTGCCAGTAGTACGACTAGCGGAGGGATCGAGCAGTACTTC. The encoded protein is CASSTTSGGIEQYF.

The rearrangement uses TRBV27 and TRBJ2-1; 7 bases fit TRBD2. CDR3 length: 15 amino acids. Germline V gene sequence: CDR1 MNHEY, CDR2 SMNVEV (reference sequence). The V segment lost 5 bases and the J segment 9 bases; nucleotides outside the gene matches: 13. The CDR3 DNA is TGTGCCAGCAGTGTCACTAGCGCGTGGGGTGGTGAGCAGTTCTTC. Amino acids: CASSVTSAWGGEQFF.

The rearrangement links TRBV6-6 to TRBJ2-5, with 8 bases fitting TRBD1. The germline gives CDR1 MNHNY, CDR2 SVGAGI (reference sequence). J was trimmed by 5 bases and V by 6 bases; bases with no gene match: 8. CDR3 length: 14 amino acids. The CDR3 DNA sequence: TGTGCCAGCAGGAAGACAGGGGTTTCGGAGACCCAGTACTTC. It translates to CASRKTGVSETQYF.

This clone was seen a handful of times. V usage is TRBV2 and J usage is TRBJ1-2; D not certain. This CDR3 has 10 residues. V lost 6 bases to trimming and J lost 6 bases, with 5 bases between them. The V gene's germline CDR1 is SNHLY and CDR2 FYNNEI. CDR3 nucleotides: TGTGCCAGCAGGGCCGATGGCTACACCTTC. Translating it yields CASRADGYTF.

The rearrangement links TRBV9 to TRBJ1-1; the match to TRBD1 covers 8 bases. The V gene's germline CDR1 is SGDLS and CDR2 YYNGEE. Unmatched junction bases numbered 5, after V lost 0 bases and J lost 1 base. The CDR3 extends over 16 amino acids. CDR3 in amino acids: CASSVDEGQGNTEAFF. The DNA for the CDR3 is TGTGCCAGCAGCGTAGACGAAGGACAGGGGAACACTGAAGCTTTCTTT.

V and J are TRBV5-1 and TRBJ2-1, with 12 nucleotides matching TRBD2. Germline CDR1 is SGHRS and CDR2 is YFSETQ. The CDR3 is 15 residues long. The V gene end was trimmed by 3 bases and the J gene end by 7 bases; junction bases not matched to a gene: 5. CDR3 sequence (DNA): TGCGCCAGCAGCTCGACTAGCGGGAGTCTGAATGAGCAGTTCTTC. It is translated as CASSSTSGSLNEQFF.

The rearrangement links TRBV5-4 to TRBJ2-3; 8 positions match TRBD1. The CDR3 loop spans 16 amino acids. The ends lost 0 bases at V and 1 base at J; junction bases unmatched: 4. Per the germline V gene, CDR1 is SGHNT and CDR2 is YYREEE (reference sequence). Here the CDR3 DNA reads TGTGCCAGCAGCTTGGGACAGGGGTTCCGCACAGATACGCAGTATTTT. Its translation: CASSLGQGFRTDTQYF.

The chain is built from TRBV5-1 and TRBJ2-1, with TRBD1 matching 9 bases. The CDR3 totals 15 residues. Trimming at V came to 4 bases and at J to 8 bases, leaving 10 bases not matched to a gene. CDR1 is SGHRS, CDR2 YFSETQ, per germline. The CDR3 reads CASSPNRQGEYEQFF. The CDR3 DNA reads TGCGCCAGCAGCCCCAACCGACAGGGGGAATATGAGCAGTTCTTC.

The chain has TRBV28 and TRBJ2-2; 8 bases are a match to TRBD2. CDR3 size: 14 residues. The germline CDR1 and CDR2 sequences are MDHEN and SYDVKM. Trimming removed 3 bases from V and 6 bases from J; junction bases left unmatched: 3. CDR3 sequence (DNA): TGTGCCAGCAGTTTGCGGGGGGCCCCCGGGGAGCTGTTTTTT. Translating gives CASSLRGAPGELFF.